These T cell receptor beta chains were read from a single sample in a study of blood T cell repertoires in COVID-19. Sequenced by immunoSEQ multiplex PCR; TCRdb stores in-frame clones only, minus some. Of 100,000 or so clones in the sample, approximately 92% were seen once. Specimen: peripheral blood. The receptor set was obtained from a woman aged 55-69 years with active COVID-19. Both conserved end residues are part of each CDR3. A D gene is named only where the DNA matches it firmly. Clone sizes are given selectively: once, few, many, or a class where the clone is expanded.

J gene: TRBJ1-4; V gene: TRBV9; clone size: -; D gene: -; CDR3 DNA: TGTGCCAGCAGCGCCGGACAGCTTGCAACTAATGAAAAACTGTTTTTT; CDR3 protein: CASSAGQLATNEKLFF
J gene: TRBJ1-4; V gene: TRBV29-1; clone size: -; D gene: -; CDR3 DNA: TGCAGCGTCCAGGGGTTTGGTGAAAAACTGTTTTTT; CDR3 protein: CSVQGFGEKLFF
J gene: TRBJ2-1; V gene: TRBV24-1; clone size: -; D gene: TRBD1; CDR3 DNA: TGTGCCACCAGTGAACGTACCGGGACAGGGCTTAGGCATGAGCAGTTCTTC; CDR3 protein: CATSERTGTGLRHEQFF
J gene: TRBJ2-1; V gene: TRBV28; clone size: -; D gene: -; CDR3 DNA: TGTGCCAGCAGTCAGGGGGGTGCCCTTTGGGAGCAGTTCTTC; CDR3 protein: CASSQGGALWEQFF
J gene: TRBJ2-2; V gene: TRBV6-2/TRBV6-3; clone size: -; D gene: -; CDR3 DNA: TGTGCCAGCAGTTACTCGATCAAGCCCGGGGAGCTGTTTTTT; CDR3 protein: CASSYSIKPGELFF
J gene: TRBJ1-5; V gene: TRBV6-2/TRBV6-3; clone size: -; D gene: -; CDR3 DNA: TGTGCCAGCAGTTACCTGTATAGCAATCAGCCCCAGCATTTT; CDR3 protein: CASSYLYSNQPQHF
J gene: TRBJ1-2; V gene: TRBV6-1; clone size: -; D gene: TRBD1; CDR3 DNA: TGTGCCAGCAGTGAAGGGACAGGATGGGTAGGCGGCTACACCTTC; CDR3 protein: CASSEGTGWVGGYTF
J gene: TRBJ1-5; V gene: TRBV7-9; clone size: -; D gene: TRBD1; CDR3 DNA: TGTGCCAGCAGCTTAGAAGGGACAGATCAGCCCCAGCATTTT; CDR3 protein: CASSLEGTDQPQHF
J gene: TRBJ1-6; V gene: TRBV13; clone size: -; D gene: -; CDR3 DNA: TGTGCCAGCAGCTTAGATGGGGGGAGGAATTCACCCCTCCACTTT; CDR3 protein: CASSLDGGRNSPLHF
J gene: TRBJ1-4; V gene: TRBV3-1/TRBV3-2; clone size: -; D gene: TRBD1; CDR3 DNA: TGTGCCAGCAGCCTACAGGGGGCCGGTGAAAAACTGTTTTTT; CDR3 protein: CASSLQGAGEKLFF
J gene: TRBJ1-2; V gene: TRBV9; clone size: -; D gene: -; CDR3 DNA: TGTGCCAGCAGCGTCCCCGGGGGCTATGGCTACACCTTC; CDR3 protein: CASSVPGGYGYTF
J gene: TRBJ2-1; V gene: TRBV15; clone size: -; D gene: TRBD2; CDR3 DNA: TGTGCCACCAGCAGAGTCGGTAGCGGGACATACAATGAGCAGTTCTTC; CDR3 protein: CATSRVGSGTYNEQFF
J gene: TRBJ1-1; V gene: TRBV5-1; clone size: -; D gene: -; CDR3 DNA: TGCGCCAGCAGCTCAAATACTGAAGCTTTCTTT; CDR3 protein: CASSSNTEAFF
J gene: TRBJ2-3; V gene: TRBV6-2/TRBV6-3; clone size: -; D gene: TRBD2; CDR3 DNA: TGTGCCAGCAGTTACGGCGGCGGGGGGGACGGATCGACAGATACGCAGTATTTT; CDR3 protein: CASSYGGGGDGSTDTQYF
J gene: TRBJ1-1; V gene: TRBV10-3; clone size: -; D gene: TRBD1; CDR3 DNA: TGTGCCACCTTGGACAGGCCGAACACTGAAGCTTTCTTT; CDR3 protein: CATLDRPNTEAFF
J gene: TRBJ2-5; V gene: TRBV5-5; clone size: -; D gene: TRBD1; CDR3 DNA: TGTGCCAGCAGCTTGGCCGGACAGGAAGAGACCCAGTACTTC; CDR3 protein: CASSLAGQEETQYF
J gene: TRBJ2-7; V gene: TRBV18; clone size: -; D gene: -; CDR3 DNA: TGTGCCAGCTCACCACGAGGCGAAGCCTACGAGCAGTACTTC; CDR3 protein: CASSPRGEAYEQYF
J gene: TRBJ1-2; V gene: TRBV27; clone size: once; D gene: TRBD1; CDR3 DNA: TGTGCCAGCAGTTTGGGCTTAGGGACAGAAGATTATGGCTACACCTTC; CDR3 protein: CASSLGLGTEDYGYTF
J gene: TRBJ2-1; V gene: TRBV3-1/TRBV3-2; clone size: once; D gene: TRBD2; CDR3 DNA: TGTGCCAGCAGCCCCGGGGTGCTAGCGGGAGGAAACAATGAGCAGTTCTTC; CDR3 protein: CASSPGVLAGGNNEQFF
J gene: TRBJ2-3; V gene: TRBV10-2; clone size: -; D gene: -; CDR3 DNA: TGCGCCAGCTCGTCGGGACTCAACACAGATACGCAGTATTTT; CDR3 protein: CASSSGLNTDTQYF
J gene: TRBJ1-2; V gene: TRBV30; clone size: -; D gene: TRBD1; CDR3 DNA: TGTGCCTGGAGTGCAGGGGGTGGCTACACCTTC; CDR3 protein: CAWSAGGGYTF
J gene: TRBJ1-1; V gene: TRBV18; clone size: -; D gene: TRBD1; CDR3 DNA: TGTGCCAGCTCACCGACAGGGGGACAGATTAACACTGAAGCTTTCTTT; CDR3 protein: CASSPTGGQINTEAFF